Listed here are 28 T cell receptor beta chains from one sample, sequenced in a study of blood T cell repertoires in COVID-19. Some clones are missing from TCRdb's copy, which holds only in-frame ones; the method was immunoSEQ multiplex PCR. The profile shows some 200,000 clones, approximately 81% of them singletons. Source material: peripheral blood. The receptor set was obtained from a woman in her seventies with COVID-19, enrolled during active disease.

V and J are TRBV27 and TRBJ2-3, with D possibly matching TRBD2 (6 bases). Germline CDR1 is MNHEY and CDR2 is SMNVEV (reference sequence). The CDR3 is 17 amino acids. V was clipped by 4 bases and J by 4 bases, with 21 bases between them. As DNA, the CDR3 is TGTGCCAGCAGTTACACTAGGCTAGCGAGGATTTCAGATACGCAGTATTTT. Translating gives CASSYTRLARISDTQYF.

The genes are TRBV19 and TRBJ1-1; 9 nucleotides line up with TRBD1. Looked up from germline, CDR1 is LNHDA and CDR2 is SQIVND (reference sequence). Germline trimming cut 6 bases from V and 1 base from J; bases unmatched to any gene: 0. The CDR3 loop spans 13 amino acids. DNA for the CDR3: TGTGCCAGTAGGGACAGGGGGAACACTGAAGCTTTCTTT. It codes for CASRDRGNTEAFF.

The chain employs TRBV7-3 and TRBJ2-3; D remains unclear. V lost 5 bases and J lost 5, with 11 bases in between. Germline V lookup: CDR1 SGHTA, CDR2 FQGTGA. This CDR3 is 13 amino acids long. The CDR3 DNA is TGTGCCAGCAGCCCAATACAGCTAGATACGCAGTATTTT. This codes for CASSPIQLDTQYF.

The chain employs TRBV7-2 and TRBJ1-5; D not resolved. Looked up from germline, CDR1 is SGHTA and CDR2 is FQGNSA. The CDR3 is made up of 17 amino acids. V was trimmed by 2 bases and J by 8 bases, leaving 22 bases between them. CDR3 residues: CASSLFSPFSSVEPQHF. CDR3 nucleotides: TGTGCCAGCAGCTTATTTTCCCCATTTTCGAGCGTAGAGCCCCAGCATTTT.

This clone was detected only once. The rearrangement uses TRBV12-3 or TRBV12-4 and TRBJ2-7, with D perhaps TRBD1 (6 bases). V lost 2 bases to trimming and J lost 7 bases, with 6 bases between them. The CDR3 totals 11 residues. The chain's CDR3 is CASSLQGEQYF. The CDR3 DNA reads as TGTGCCAGCAGTTTACAGGGGGAGCAGTACTTC.

This chain joins TRBV6-1 and TRBJ1-3; possibly TRBD1 for D (5 bases). CDR3 length equals 14 residues. Germline CDR1 reads MNHNS; CDR2 reads SASEGT. Trimming left V 3 bases short and J 3 bases short, with 9 bases between. The CDR3 spells CASSELRVGNTIYF. CDR3 DNA sequence: TGTGCCAGCAGTGAGCTCAGGGTTGGAAACACCATATATTTT.

This clone appeared a few times. The genes are TRBV11-3 and TRBJ2-3, with 12 bases fitting TRBD1. CDR1 and CDR2 (germline): SGHNT, YENEEA. Trimming took 6 bases from V and 4 from J; bases not matched to a gene: 8. The CDR3 consists of 16 residues. CDR3 DNA sequence: TGTGCCAGCAGATGGGACAGGGGGCGCGCCCCAGATACGCAGTATTTT. Translating it yields CASRWDRGRAPDTQYF.

The chain has TRBV15 and TRBJ1-2; D is uncertain. Germline-derived CDR1 and CDR2 are LNHNV and YYDKDF (reference sequence). The V gene lost 0 bases and the J gene lost 5 bases, with 10 bases spanning the gap. CDR3 length equals 14 residues. The DNA of the CDR3 is TGTGCCACCAGCAGAGATAATCAGGCGTATGGCTACACCTTC. As protein: CATSRDNQAYGYTF.

The chain has TRBV4-2 and TRBJ2-5; maybe TRBD2 (6 bases). Germline CDR1 is LGHNA and CDR2 is YNFKEQ. Trimming removed 1 base from V and 2 bases from J, with 14 bases in between. The CDR3 has 16 residues. The CDR3 region is CASSQVPGGRQETQYF. CDR3 nucleotide sequence: TGTGCCAGCAGCCAAGTCCCCGGAGGGCGGCAAGAGACCCAGTACTTC.

This chain uses TRBV19 with TRBJ1-4; TRBD1 agrees at 8 bases. The V and J ends lost 2 bases and 3 bases, in that order; junction bases with no gene match: 5. Germline V CDR1 and CDR2: LNHDA, SQIVND (reference sequence). This CDR3 spans 16 amino acids. For the CDR3, the DNA is TGTGCCAGTAGTATAAGGACAGGGACGGCTAATGAAAAACTGTTTTTT. Residues: CASSIRTGTANEKLFF.

Comment on this clone: One end of the junction does not line up with germline, which may come from a read error. The rearrangement uses TRBV25-1 and TRBJ1-6, with TRBD1 identical over 7 bases. The CDR3 consists of 16 residues. From germline, CDR1 is MGHDK and CDR2 SYGVNS. CDR3 sequence: CASSAQATGNKSPLHF. CDR3 coding DNA: TGTGCCAGCAGTGCGCAGGCGACAGGGAATAAATCACCCCTCCACTTT.

V gene TRBV2 combines with J gene TRBJ2-7, with 9 bases lining up with TRBD2. Germline CDR1 is SNHLY and CDR2 is FYNNEI. This CDR3 has 15 residues. With 6 bases clipped from V and 0 bases from J, the junction kept 6 bases outside the gene matches. The CDR3 coding sequence is TGTGCCAGCAGCCCGACTAGCGGAAGCTCCTACGAGCAGTACGTC. Translation gives CASSPTSGSSYEQYV.

This clone was seen only once. The rearrangement uses TRBV3-1 (or the pseudogene TRBV3-2) and TRBJ1-5; D remains unclear. The V gene lost 2 bases and the J gene lost 4 bases, with 3 bases spanning the gap. CDR1 LGHDT and CDR2 YNNKEL come from the germline V gene (reference sequence). CDR3 length equals 12 residues. Here the CDR3 DNA reads TGTGCCAGCAGCCAACTTAATCAGCCCCAGCATTTT. Amino acid sequence: CASSQLNQPQHF.

This chain joins TRBV24-1 and TRBJ2-2; a weak D match, TRBD2 (5 bases). Trimming removed 2 bases from V and 0 bases from J, with 9 bases in between. CDR1 and CDR2 from the germline V gene are KGHDR and SFDVKD. The CDR3 loop spans 16 amino acids. The chain's CDR3 is CATSDWGDPNTGELFF. CDR3 sequence (DNA): TGTGCCACCAGTGATTGGGGAGATCCGAACACCGGGGAGCTGTTTTTT.

The chain is built from TRBV5-1 and TRBJ1-1; 9 bases agree with TRBD1. The CDR3 sequence is 14 residues long. J was trimmed by 3 bases and V by 7 bases; bases with no gene match: 7. Germline assignment: CDR1 SGHRS and CDR2 YFSETQ. The CDR3 nucleotides read TGCGCCAGCGGACCGGGACAGGGTGACACTGAAGCTTTCTTT. Residues: CASGPGQGDTEAFF.

The V gene is TRBV3-1 (or the pseudogene TRBV3-2), the J gene TRBJ2-7; 9 positions agree with TRBD1. V lost 1 base to trimming and J lost 6 bases; unmatched junction nucleotides: 7. The CDR3 is 15 residues long. Per germline, CDR1 LGHDT and CDR2 YNNKEL (reference sequence). The CDR3 here is CASSQGLGTGTEQYF. As DNA, the CDR3 is TGTGCCAGCAGCCAAGGACTGGGGACAGGGACCGAGCAGTACTTC.

This clone occurred once. This chain's CDR3 is CSVNDRGGYTEAFF. In nucleotides, the CDR3 is TGCAGCGTTAATGACAGGGGAGGATACACTGAAGCTTTCTTT. The chain has TRBV29-1 and TRBJ1-1; 8 nucleotides align to TRBD1. V shed 5 bases, J shed 3 bases, and the junction held 8 bases outside the gene matches. The CDR3 totals 14 residues. From germline, CDR1 is SQVTM and CDR2 ANQGSEA.

V and J are TRBV19 and TRBJ2-4; weak D call: TRBD1 (6 bases). Germline CDR1 and CDR2: LNHDA and SQIVND (reference sequence). V lost 3 bases to trimming and J lost 0 bases, with 15 bases between them. The CDR3 length is 17 residues. The chain's CDR3 is CASSMGATSPAKNIQYF. CDR3 bases: TGTGCCAGTAGTATGGGGGCCACCAGCCCAGCCAAAAACATTCAGTACTTC.

This chain connects TRBV7-2 to TRBJ1-5, with no clear D. Germline V gives CDR1 SGHTA, CDR2 FQGNSA. There are 14 residues in the CDR3. V lost 6 bases, J lost 4 bases, and 13 bases lay in between. In DNA, the CDR3 is TGTGCCAGCAGGTCTGTAGGGAGGAATCAGCCCCAGCATTTT. Translating gives CASRSVGRNQPQHF.

This sequence joins TRBV6-5 and TRBJ1-2, with D perhaps TRBD1 (5 bases). The CDR3 is 15 residues long. V was clipped by 5 bases and J by 3 bases, with 16 bases between them. Germline assignment: CDR1 MNHEY and CDR2 SVGAGI. Here the CDR3 DNA reads TGTGCCAGCAGTACCTGGGGGGTTAAAGACTATGGCTACACCTTC. As protein: CASSTWGVKDYGYTF.

The rearrangement joins TRBV6-5 to TRBJ1-2; no clear D gene. The CDR3 length is 16 residues. The V end lost 4 bases, the J end lost 13 bases, and 28 bases lay between the germline ends. Per germline, CDR1 MNHEY and CDR2 SVGAGI. The CDR3 spells CASSSLTMEGPNRSTF. The CDR3 DNA sequence: TGTGCCAGCAGTTCCCTAACAATGGAGGGCCCCAATCGAAGCACCTTC.

The chain has TRBV7-2 and TRBJ1-2; possible D gene TRBD1, 5 bases. Trimming took 5 bases from V and 5 from J, leaving 12 bases between them. In germline, CDR1 is SGHTA, CDR2 FQGNSA. This CDR3 spans 13 amino acids. The CDR3 region is CASSADSNYGYTF. In DNA, the CDR3 is TGTGCCAGCAGCGCAGACAGCAATTATGGCTACACCTTC. The full variable domain, its missing parts supplied by reference TRBV7-2 and TRBJ1-2, is GAGVSQSPSNKVTEKGKDVELRCDPISGHTALYWYRQSLGQGLEFLIYFQGNSAPDKSGLPSDRFSAERTGGSVSTLTIQRTQQEDSAVYLCASSADSNYGYTFGSGTRLTVV.

In this sample, this clone turned up a few times. The V call is TRBV19, the J call TRBJ2-3; 10 bases are shared with TRBD2. The length of the CDR3 is 16 residues. Per germline, CDR1 LNHDA and CDR2 SQIVND (reference sequence). V lost 1 base to trimming and J lost 2 bases; unmatched junction nucleotides: 3. For the CDR3, the DNA is TGTGCCAGTAGTATAGTAAGCGGGGGGGACACAGATACGCAGTATTTT. Translated: CASSIVSGGDTDTQYF.

The CDR3 is CASSEALGLGPGEQFF. The CDR3 bases are TGTGCCAGCAGTGAAGCGCTGGGACTAGGTCCGGGGGAGCAGTTCTTC. The rearrangement uses TRBV6-1 and TRBJ2-1; 8 bases are a match to TRBD2. This CDR3 contains 16 residues. The germline V gene encodes CDR1 MNHNS and CDR2 SASEGT. The V and J ends lost 0 bases and 10 bases, in that order; junction bases with no gene match: 11.

This chain links TRBV5-1 with TRBJ2-5; 10 bases are a match to TRBD2. The CDR3 has 15 residues. Trimming cost V 4 bases and J 3 bases; bases outside gene matches: 6. Germline V lookup: CDR1 SGHRS, CDR2 YFSETQ. The CDR3 region has the DNA TGCGCCAGCAGCGCTGGACTAGCGGACAAAGAGACCCAGTACTTC. It yields the protein CASSAGLADKETQYF.

Concerning this clone itself: The junction departs from the called germline gene at one end, perhaps through a read error. The rearrangement joins TRBV3-1 (or the pseudogene TRBV3-2) to TRBJ1-1; a possible D gene is TRBD1 (5 bases). This CDR3 spans 14 amino acids. CDR1 and CDR2 from the germline V gene are LGHDT and YNNKEL (reference sequence). CDR3: CASSQAHRNAEAFF. The CDR3 DNA reads TGTGCCAGCAGCCAGGCACACAGGAACGCTGAAGCTTTCTTT.

The V call is TRBV18, the J call TRBJ2-3; tentative D call: TRBD2 (6 bases). CDR3 length equals 14 residues. The V end lost 6 bases, the J end lost 2 bases, and 12 bases lay between the germline ends. Looked up from germline, CDR1 is KGHSH and CDR2 is LQKENI. CDR3 amino acids: CASSQTGVTDTQYF. Here the CDR3 DNA reads TGTGCCAGCTCCCAAACGGGGGTCACAGATACGCAGTATTTT.

This chain joins TRBV6-4 and TRBJ1-2; D might be TRBD1 (5 bases). Germline CDR1 is MRHNA and CDR2 is SNTAGT. The CDR3 consists of 13 residues. The V and J ends lost 5 bases and 6 bases respectively, with 13 bases between them. CDR3 DNA: TGTGCCAGCAGTATGGAAAGGGGCCATGGCTACACCTTC. This encodes CASSMERGHGYTF.